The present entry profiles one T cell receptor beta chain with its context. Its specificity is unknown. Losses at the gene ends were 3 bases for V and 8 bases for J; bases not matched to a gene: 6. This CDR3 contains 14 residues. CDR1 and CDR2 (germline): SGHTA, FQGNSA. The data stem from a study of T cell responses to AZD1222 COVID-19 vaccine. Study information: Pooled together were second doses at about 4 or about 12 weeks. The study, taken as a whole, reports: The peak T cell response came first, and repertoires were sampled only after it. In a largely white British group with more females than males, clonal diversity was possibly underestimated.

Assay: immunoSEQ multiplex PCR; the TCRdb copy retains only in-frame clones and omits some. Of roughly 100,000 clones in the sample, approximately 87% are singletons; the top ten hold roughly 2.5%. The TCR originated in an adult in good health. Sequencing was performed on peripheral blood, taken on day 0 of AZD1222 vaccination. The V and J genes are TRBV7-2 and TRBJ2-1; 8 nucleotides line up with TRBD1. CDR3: CASSLGTGSHEQFF. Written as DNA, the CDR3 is TGTGCCAGCAGCTTGGGGACAGGTTCCCATGAGCAGTTCTTC.